These 21 T cell receptor beta chains originate from one sample sequenced in a study of somatic mutations in cytotoxic T cells in rheumatoid arthritis (dated by TCRdb to the late 2010s). Receptors were amplified or captured by the immunoSEQ multiplex PCR assay. The source is immuneACCESS, and TCRdb retained only in-frame sequences with V and J called. Part of the clones is not carried over; for the studies checked, unresolved V genes explain less than half of this, and the remainder is unexplained. This sample has about 10,000 clones in its table, and about 84% of those were observed once. The biggest ten clones account for about 12% of the sample. The specimen was CD8+ T cells sorted from blood. All receptors come from an adult with rheumatoid arthritis.

This clone was seen a single time. The V and J genes are TRBV6-5 and TRBJ1-1, with a possible D match to TRBD1 (5 bases). This CDR3 region has 15 residues. V lost 7 bases and J lost 4, with 19 bases in between. CDR1 is MNHEY and CDR2 is SVGAGI in the germline V gene. The CDR3 DNA follows: TGTGCCAGCACGATAACTAGGGGATCGGGCACTGAAGCTTTCTTT. Translated: CASTITRGSGTEAFF.

This clone was counted a few times. The chain couples TRBV21-1 to TRBJ2-1; TRBD1 reflects the table's D call only, with no check against the DNA. TRBV21-1 constitutes a pseudogene. The CDR3 loop spans 12 amino acids. The CDR3 loop is CASSKQGNEQFF. CDR3 DNA: TGTGCCAGCAGCAAACAGGGCAATGAGCAGTTCTTC.

The chain links TRBV7-3 to TRBJ2-1; TRBD1 might be the D (6 bases). Trimming removed 1 base at V and 3 bases at J, with 16 bases between. The CDR3 sequence is 17 residues long. CDR1 is SGHTA and CDR2 is FQGTGA in the germline V gene. The DNA for the CDR3 is TGTGCCAGCAGCTTAATGGGGGCCGGACAGATCTACAATGAGCAGTTCTTC. Translating gives CASSLMGAGQIYNEQFF.

This clone appeared a few times. This CDR3 reads CASSLGQGQTDTQYF. The DNA for the CDR3 is TGTGCCAGCAGTTTGGGACAGGGACAGACAGATACGCAGTATTTT. V usage is TRBV28 and J usage is TRBJ2-3, with 9 bases aligning to TRBD1. This CDR3 contains 15 residues. Germline CDR1 is MDHEN and CDR2 is SYDVKM. V shed 3 bases, J shed 3 bases, and the junction held 4 bases outside the gene matches. Full variable domain (outside the CDR3, taken from reference TRBV28 and TRBJ2-3): DVKVTQSSRYLVKRTGEKVFLECVQDMDHENMFWYRQDPGLGLRLIYFSYDVKMKEKGDIPEGYSVSREKKERFSLILESASTNQTSMYLCASSLGQGQTDTQYFGPGTRLTVL.

The chain recombines TRBV7-9 with TRBJ1-2; D remains ambiguous. Trimming left V 1 base short and J 5 bases short, with 20 bases between. The CDR3 totals 17 residues. Germline V gene data show CDR1 as SEHNR and CDR2 as FQNEAQ (reference sequence). CDR3 DNA: TGTGCCAGCAGCTTAGTTCCCAGCGGCGGGAAAGGGTATGGCTACACCTTC. Translating it yields CASSLVPSGGKGYGYTF.

Only a few counts were recorded for this clone. V and J are TRBV20-1 and TRBJ2-1; D uncertain. Trimming took 3 bases from V and 5 from J, leaving 5 bases between them. The length of the CDR3 is 11 residues. The germline V gene has CDR1 DFQATT and CDR2 SNEGSKA (reference sequence). This chain's CDR3 is CSASIDNEQFF. The CDR3 DNA sequence: TGCAGTGCTAGTATAGACAATGAGCAGTTCTTC.

Here the CDR3 DNA reads TGTGCCAGCAGCTTGGTTGGGGACTCCGGGGAGCTGTTTTTT. Amino acids: CASSLVGDSGELFF. The rearrangement joins TRBV5-4 to TRBJ2-2, with D possibly being TRBD2 (6 bases). With 0 bases removed from V and 6 bases from J, the gap between germline ends came to 9 bases. This CDR3 comprises 14 residues. Germline V gives CDR1 SGHNT, CDR2 YYREEE (reference sequence).

This chain uses TRBV25-1 with TRBJ1-3; D is possibly TRBD1 (6 bases). The CDR3 is made up of 16 amino acids. The V gene lost 2 bases and the J gene lost 0 bases, with 11 bases spanning the gap. CDR1 is MGHDK and CDR2 is SYGVNS in the germline V gene. CDR3 in DNA: TGTGCCAGCAGTGAAATCAAGACAGGCTCTGGAAACACCATATATTTT. It encodes CASSEIKTGSGNTIYF. The whole variable domain, filled in from reference TRBV25-1 and TRBJ1-3, reads EADIYQTPRYLVIGTGKKITLECSQTMGHDKMYWYQQDPGMELHLIHYSYGVNSTEKGDLSSESTVSRIRTEHFPLTLESARPSHTSQYLCASSEIKTGSGNTIYFGEGSWLTVV.

The genes are TRBV9 and TRBJ1-3; maybe TRBD1 (6 bases). The CDR3 totals 15 residues. Germline V gene sequence: CDR1 SGDLS, CDR2 YYNGEE. With 4 bases removed from V and 4 bases from J, the gap between germline ends came to 15 bases. The CDR3 nucleotides are TGTGCCAGCAGCCCGAGTCCCGGGACAGGAAACACCATATATTTT. This encodes CASSPSPGTGNTIYF.

The genes are TRBV28 and TRBJ1-2; 11 positions agree with TRBD1. The trim removed 5 bases at V and 2 bases at J, leaving 16 bases unmatched. The CDR3 length is 19 residues. Looked up from germline, CDR1 is MDHEN and CDR2 is SYDVKM. CDR3 residues: CASSTGHLDRGLGNYGYTF. The CDR3 DNA follows: TGTGCCAGCAGTACAGGACACTTGGACAGGGGGCTGGGAAACTATGGCTACACCTTC.

This chain connects TRBV7-9 to TRBJ1-2; 8 nucleotides line up with TRBD1. The CDR3 sequence is 14 residues long. J was trimmed by 1 base and V by 4 bases; bases with no gene match: 2. Germline V gene sequence: CDR1 SEHNR, CDR2 FQNEAQ (reference sequence). The CDR3 DNA follows: TGTGCCAGCAGCTCAGGACAGGGTAACTATGGCTACACCTTC. It encodes CASSSGQGNYGYTF.

The chain combines TRBV4-3 with TRBJ2-1; 10 positions match TRBD2. The germline CDR1 and CDR2 sequences are LGHNA and YSLEER. The CDR3 consists of 16 residues. Trimming took 0 bases from V and 8 from J; bases not matched to a gene: 7. The CDR3 reads CASSQDPSGGADEQFF. CDR3 nucleotide sequence: TGCGCCAGCAGCCAAGATCCAAGCGGGGGGGCAGATGAGCAGTTCTTC.

The chain employs TRBV28 and TRBJ1-2; 10 positions match TRBD1. V was clipped by 5 bases and J by 4 bases; unmatched bases: 7. The V gene's germline CDR1 is MDHEN and CDR2 SYDVKM. The CDR3 contains 15 residues. The CDR3 sequence is CASSLRQGAGYGYTF. The DNA of the CDR3 is TGTGCCAGCAGTCTTCGACAGGGGGCCGGCTATGGCTACACCTTC.

The chain has TRBV5-6 and TRBJ2-3; D not resolved. This CDR3 has 15 residues. Looked up from germline, CDR1 is SGHDT and CDR2 is YYEEEE. Deletions cut 6 bases from V and 2 bases from J, with 16 bases between. CDR3 sequence (DNA): TGTGCCAGCATCAGTCGGGCAGATCTCACAGATACGCAGTATTTT. As protein: CASISRADLTDTQYF. Based on the CDR3 plus reference TRBV5-6 and TRBJ2-3, the full variable domain is DAGVTQSPTHLIKTRGQQVTLRCSPKSGHDTVSWYQQALGQGPQFIFQYYEEEERQRGNFPDRFSGHQFPNYSSELNVNALLLGDSALYLCASISRADLTDTQYFGPGTRLTVL.

The chain combines TRBV28 with TRBJ2-2, with 7 nucleotides matching TRBD2. The CDR3 totals 16 residues. V was pared by 3 bases and J by 5 bases, with 9 bases of the junction left unmatched. Germline loops: CDR1 MDHEN, CDR2 SYDVKM. The CDR3 DNA reads TGTGCCAGCAGTTTGTTGGGCGCAGCGGGGACCGGGGAGCTGTTTTTT. Protein sequence: CASSLLGAAGTGELFF. The whole variable domain, filled in from reference TRBV28 and TRBJ2-2, reads DVKVTQSSRYLVKRTGEKVFLECVQDMDHENMFWYRQDPGLGLRLIYFSYDVKMKEKGDIPEGYSVSREKKERFSLILESASTNQTSMYLCASSLLGAAGTGELFFGEGSRLTVL.

The V and J genes are TRBV2 and TRBJ1-5; D gene uncertain. This CDR3 region has 13 residues. Trimming took 6 bases from V and 5 from J, leaving 11 bases between them. The germline V gene has CDR1 SNHLY and CDR2 FYNNEI. CDR3 in DNA: TGTGCCAGCAGCGACAACCCTCATCAGCCCCAGCATTTT. Its translation: CASSDNPHQPQHF.

This chain uses TRBV5-6 with TRBJ2-3; no clear D. Germline assignment: CDR1 SGHDT and CDR2 YYEEEE. The V end lost 0 bases, the J end lost 1 base, and 9 bases lay between the germline ends. The CDR3 runs 15 residues. The CDR3 sequence: CASSLGSAGTDTQYF. CDR3 DNA: TGTGCCAGCAGCTTGGGGTCGGCAGGCACAGATACGCAGTATTTT.

This clone was picked up a small number of times. The chain is built from TRBV5-1 and TRBJ1-1, with TRBD1 as a possible D gene (6 bases). The V gene's germline CDR1 is SGHRS and CDR2 YFSETQ. This CDR3 is built from 16 residues. V lost 3 bases and J lost 0, with 15 bases in between. The CDR3 here is CASSSLTGSLNTEAFF. As DNA, the CDR3 is TGCGCCAGCAGCTCGTTGACAGGCTCCCTGAACACTGAAGCTTTCTTT.

The rearrangement joins TRBV19 to TRBJ2-1; maybe TRBD2 (5 bases). Trimming removed 5 bases from V and 7 bases from J, with 9 bases in between. The V gene's germline CDR1 is LNHDA and CDR2 SQIVND (reference sequence). The CDR3 has 12 residues. The CDR3 loop is CASSGLKNEQFF. The DNA of the CDR3 is TGTGCCAGTAGTGGACTGAAAAATGAGCAGTTCTTC.

The chain is built from TRBV28 and TRBJ2-7; tentative D call: TRBD2 (5 bases). CDR3 length: 15 amino acids. CDR1 and CDR2 from the germline V gene are MDHEN and SYDVKM. V gave up 3 bases and J gave up 3 bases, with 15 bases separating them. CDR3 loop: CASSFRGVRHYEQYF. CDR3 in DNA: TGTGCCAGCAGTTTCCGGGGAGTACGACACTACGAGCAGTACTTC.

The chain combines TRBV7-2 with TRBJ2-7; D is unresolved. CDR3 length equals 12 residues. The germline V and J ends were trimmed by 5 bases and 4 bases, with 9 bases remaining between them. Germline V gene sequence: CDR1 SGHTA, CDR2 FQGNSA. The CDR3 sequence: CASSTQSYEQYF. Written as DNA, the CDR3 is TGTGCCAGCAGCACGCAATCATACGAGCAGTACTTC.